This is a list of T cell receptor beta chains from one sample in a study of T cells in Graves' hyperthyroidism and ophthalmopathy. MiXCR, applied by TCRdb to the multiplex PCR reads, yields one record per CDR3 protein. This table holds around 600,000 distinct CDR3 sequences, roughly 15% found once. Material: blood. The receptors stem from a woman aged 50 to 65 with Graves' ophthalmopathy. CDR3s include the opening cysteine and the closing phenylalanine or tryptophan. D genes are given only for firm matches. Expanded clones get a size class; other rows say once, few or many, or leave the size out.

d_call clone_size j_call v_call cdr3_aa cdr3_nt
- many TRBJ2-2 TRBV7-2 CASSLVTTGELFF TGTGCCAGCAGCTTAGTGACTACCGGGGAGCTGTTTTTT
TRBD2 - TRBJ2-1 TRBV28 CASSLAVISYNEQFF TGTGCCAGCAGTCTAGCGGTCATCTCCTACAATGAGCAGTTCTTC
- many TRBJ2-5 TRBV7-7 CASSLNPSEQETQYF TGTGCTAGCAGCTTAAATCCTAGCGAGCAAGAGACCCAGTACTTC
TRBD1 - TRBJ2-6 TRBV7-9 CASSYAGTGDEQVTF TGTGCCAGCAGTTACGCCGGGACAGGGGATGAGCAGGTGACTTTC
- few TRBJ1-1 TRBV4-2 CASSQDRGDSAFF TGTGCCAGCAGCCAAGATAGAGGGGATTCGGCTTTCTTT
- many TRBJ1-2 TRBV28 CASSLRGHYGYTF TGTGCCAGCAGTTTACGAGGACACTATGGCTACACCTTC
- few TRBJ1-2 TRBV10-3 CAISEPGTQRLLNYGYTF TGTGCCATCAGTGAGCCCGGGACCCAACGCTTATTAAACTATGGCTACACCTTC
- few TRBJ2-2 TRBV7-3 CASSLSLGQSPTGELFF TGTGCCAGCAGCTTAAGTCTGGGACAATCTCCCACCGGGGAGCTGTTTTTT
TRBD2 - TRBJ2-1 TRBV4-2 CASSLRTSGSLEQFF TGTGCCAGCAGCCTTAGGACTAGCGGGAGTCTTGAGCAGTTCTTC
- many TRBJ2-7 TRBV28 CASSPWTTRSEQYF TGTGCCAGCAGTCCATGGACAACCCGATCCGAGCAGTACTTC
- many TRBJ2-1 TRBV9 CASSVGPIAYNEQFF TGTGCCAGCAGCGTAGGACCCATCGCCTACAATGAGCAGTTCTTC
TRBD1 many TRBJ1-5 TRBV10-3 CAIKQGGPGPQHF TGTGCCATCAAGCAGGGGGGCCCAGGGCCCCAGCATTTT
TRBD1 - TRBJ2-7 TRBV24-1 CATSDGTTGSDREQYF TGTGCCACCAGTGATGGGACGACAGGGTCAGATCGCGAGCAGTACTTC
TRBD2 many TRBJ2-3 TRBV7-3 CASSNRGGRGADTQYF TGTGCCAGCAGCAACCGGGGCGGGAGGGGTGCAGATACGCAGTATTTT
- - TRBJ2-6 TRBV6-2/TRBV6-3 CASTKAGGANVLTF TGTGCCAGCACCAAGGCTGGTGGGGCCAACGTCCTGACTTTC
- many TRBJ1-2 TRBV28 CASIGQFFRSNYGYTF TGTGCCAGCATCGGACAGTTTTTTAGATCTAACTATGGCTACACCTTC
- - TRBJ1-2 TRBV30 CAWSPGAGIGYTF TGTGCCTGGAGTCCAGGGGCGGGGATTGGCTACACCTTC
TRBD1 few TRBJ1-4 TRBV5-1 CASSPRTGALNEKLFF TGCGCCAGCAGCCCCCGGACAGGGGCCCTTAATGAAAAACTGTTTTTT
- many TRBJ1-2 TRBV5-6 CASSPADYGYTF TGTGCCAGCAGCCCCGCGGACTATGGCTACACCTTC
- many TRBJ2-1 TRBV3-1 CASSHLYEQFF TGTGCCAGCAGCCACCTCTATGAGCAGTTCTTC
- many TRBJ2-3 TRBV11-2 CASSQAGTDTQYF TGTGCCAGCAGCCAGGCGGGGACAGATACGCAGTATTTT
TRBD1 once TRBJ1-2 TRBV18 CASSPGQGHGYTF TGTGCCAGCTCACCAGGACAGGGCCATGGCTACACCTTC
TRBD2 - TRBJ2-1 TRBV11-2 CASSLPSGTMHEQFF TGTGCCAGCAGCTTACCTAGCGGGACCATGCATGAGCAGTTCTTC
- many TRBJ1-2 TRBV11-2 CASSSTTNYGYTF TGTGCCAGCAGCTCGACTACTAACTATGGCTACACCTTC
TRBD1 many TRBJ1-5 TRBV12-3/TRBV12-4 CASSRQGSGNQPQHF TGTGCCAGCAGCAGACAGGGTTCAGGCAATCAGCCCCAGCATTTT
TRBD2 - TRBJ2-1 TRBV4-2 CASSPGLAEHNEQFF TGTGCCAGCAGCCCCGGACTAGCTGAGCACAATGAGCAGTTCTTC
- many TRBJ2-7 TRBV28 CASSPGTNYEQYF TGTGCCAGCTCACCCGGGACCAACTACGAGCAGTACTTC
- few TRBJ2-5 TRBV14 CASSQDQGPRETQYF TGTGCCAGCAGCCAAGATCAGGGCCCCAGAGAGACCCAGTACTTC
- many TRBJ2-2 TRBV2 CASSVEGAGSTGELFF TGTGCCAGCAGTGTCGAGGGGGCGGGAAGCACCGGGGAGCTGTTTTTT
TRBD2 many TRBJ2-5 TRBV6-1 CASSELAGGLTGETQYF TGTGCCAGCAGTGAACTTGCGGGAGGGCTAACGGGGGAGACCCAGTACTTC
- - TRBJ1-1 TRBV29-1 CSVGTNTEAFF TGCAGCGTTGGGACGAACACTGAAGCTTTCTTT
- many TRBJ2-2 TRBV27 CASSFQSNTGELFF TGTGCCAGCAGTTTTCAATCGAACACCGGGGAGCTGTTTTTT
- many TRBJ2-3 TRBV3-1 CASSQVAASDTQYF TGTGCCAGCAGCCAAGTGGCAGCATCAGATACGCAGTATTTT